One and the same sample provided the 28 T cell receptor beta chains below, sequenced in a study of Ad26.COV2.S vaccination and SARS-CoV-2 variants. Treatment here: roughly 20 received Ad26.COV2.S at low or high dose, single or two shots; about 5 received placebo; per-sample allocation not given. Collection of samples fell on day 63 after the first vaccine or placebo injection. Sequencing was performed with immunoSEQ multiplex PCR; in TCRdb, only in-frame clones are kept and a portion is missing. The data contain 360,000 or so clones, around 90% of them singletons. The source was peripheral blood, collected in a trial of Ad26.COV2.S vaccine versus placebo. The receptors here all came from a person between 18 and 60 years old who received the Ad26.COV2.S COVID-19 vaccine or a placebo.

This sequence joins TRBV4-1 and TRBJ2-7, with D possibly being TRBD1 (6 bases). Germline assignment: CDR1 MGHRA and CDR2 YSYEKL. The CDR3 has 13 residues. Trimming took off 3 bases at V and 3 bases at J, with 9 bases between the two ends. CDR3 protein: CASSHQQGYEQYF. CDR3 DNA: TGCGCCAGCAGCCACCAACAGGGCTACGAGCAGTACTTC.

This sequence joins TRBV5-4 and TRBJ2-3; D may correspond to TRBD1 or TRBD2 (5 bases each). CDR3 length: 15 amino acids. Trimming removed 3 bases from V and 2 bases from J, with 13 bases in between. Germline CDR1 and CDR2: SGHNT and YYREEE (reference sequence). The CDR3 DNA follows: TGTGCCAGCAGCTCTACTAGGGGCGACACAGATACGCAGTATTTT. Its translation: CASSSTRGDTDTQYF.

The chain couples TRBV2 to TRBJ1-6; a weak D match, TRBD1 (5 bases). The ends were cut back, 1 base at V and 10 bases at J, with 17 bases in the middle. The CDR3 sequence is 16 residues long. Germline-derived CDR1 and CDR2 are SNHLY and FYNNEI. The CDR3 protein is CASSEGGEGLWSPLHF. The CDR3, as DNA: TGTGCCAGCAGTGAAGGGGGTGAGGGACTTTGGTCACCCCTCCACTTT.

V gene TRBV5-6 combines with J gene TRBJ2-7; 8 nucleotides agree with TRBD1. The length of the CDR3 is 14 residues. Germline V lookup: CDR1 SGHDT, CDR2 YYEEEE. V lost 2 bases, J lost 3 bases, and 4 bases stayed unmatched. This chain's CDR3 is CASSFGTGHYEQYF. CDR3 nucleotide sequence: TGTGCCAGCAGCTTCGGGACAGGACACTACGAGCAGTACTTC. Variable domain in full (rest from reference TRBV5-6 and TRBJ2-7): DAGVTQSPTHLIKTRGQQVTLRCSPKSGHDTVSWYQQALGQGPQFIFQYYEEEERQRGNFPDRFSGHQFPNYSSELNVNALLLGDSALYLCASSFGTGHYEQYFGPGTRLTVT.

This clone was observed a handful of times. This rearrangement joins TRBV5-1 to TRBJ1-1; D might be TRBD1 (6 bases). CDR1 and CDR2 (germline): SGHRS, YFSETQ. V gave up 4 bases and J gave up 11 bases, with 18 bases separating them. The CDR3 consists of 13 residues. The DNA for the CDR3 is TGCGCCAGCAGCACATACAGGGTGGAAAAGGCTTTCTTT. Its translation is CASSTYRVEKAFF. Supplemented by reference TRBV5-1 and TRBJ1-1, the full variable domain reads KAGVTQTPRYLIKTRGQQVTLSCSPISGHRSVSWYQQTPGQGLQFLFEYFSETQRNKGNFPGRFSGRQFSNSRSEMNVSTLELGDSALYLCASSTYRVEKAFFGQGTRLTVV.

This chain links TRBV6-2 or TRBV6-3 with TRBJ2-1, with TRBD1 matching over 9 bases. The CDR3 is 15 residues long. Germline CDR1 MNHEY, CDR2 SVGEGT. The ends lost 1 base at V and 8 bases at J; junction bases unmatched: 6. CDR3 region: CASSYWGQGGDEQFF. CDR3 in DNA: TGTGCCAGCAGTTACTGGGGACAGGGAGGCGATGAGCAGTTCTTC.

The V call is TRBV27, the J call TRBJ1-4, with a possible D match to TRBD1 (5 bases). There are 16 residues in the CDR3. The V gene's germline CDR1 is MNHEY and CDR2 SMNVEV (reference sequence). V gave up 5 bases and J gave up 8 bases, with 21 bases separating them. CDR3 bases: TGTGCCAGCAGTCCGAACGCTCCGGGACTGGAGGAAAAACTGTTTTTT. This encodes CASSPNAPGLEEKLFF. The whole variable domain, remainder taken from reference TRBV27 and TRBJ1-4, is EAQVTQNPRYLITVTGKKLTVTCSQNMNHEYMSWYRQDPGLGLRQIYYSMNVEVTDKGDVPEGYKVSRKEKRNFPLILESPSPNQTSLYFCASSPNAPGLEEKLFFGSGTQLSVL.

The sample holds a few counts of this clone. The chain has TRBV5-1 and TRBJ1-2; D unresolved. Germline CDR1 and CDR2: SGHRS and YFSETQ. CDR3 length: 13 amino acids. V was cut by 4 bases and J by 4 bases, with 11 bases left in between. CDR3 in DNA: TGCGCCAGCAGCCCATCCGGGCCCTATGGCTACACCTTC. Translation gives CASSPSGPYGYTF.

The CDR3 reads CASSPGDSGGFNEQFF. In nucleotides, the CDR3 is TGTGCCAGCAGCCCCGGTGATAGCGGGGGATTTAATGAGCAGTTCTTC. The J gene is TRBJ2-1, the V gene TRBV3-1 (or the pseudogene TRBV3-2), with 9 bases lining up with TRBD2. This CDR3 contains 16 residues. The V gene end was trimmed by 4 bases and the J gene end by 7 bases; junction bases not matched to a gene: 11. Germline-derived CDR1 and CDR2 are LGHDT and YNNKEL (reference sequence).

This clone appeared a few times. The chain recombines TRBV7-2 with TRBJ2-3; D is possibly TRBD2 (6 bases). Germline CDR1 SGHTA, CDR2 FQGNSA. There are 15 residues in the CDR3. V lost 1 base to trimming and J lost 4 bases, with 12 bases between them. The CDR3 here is CASSLVRWGADTQYF. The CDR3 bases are TGTGCCAGCAGCTTAGTCAGGTGGGGGGCAGATACGCAGTATTTT.

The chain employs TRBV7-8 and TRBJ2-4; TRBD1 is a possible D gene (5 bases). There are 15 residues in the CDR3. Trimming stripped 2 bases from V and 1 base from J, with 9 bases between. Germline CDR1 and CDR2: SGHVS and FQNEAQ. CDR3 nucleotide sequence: TGTGCCAGCAGCTTATACCCAGGGGCCAAAAACATTCAGTACTTC. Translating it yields CASSLYPGAKNIQYF.

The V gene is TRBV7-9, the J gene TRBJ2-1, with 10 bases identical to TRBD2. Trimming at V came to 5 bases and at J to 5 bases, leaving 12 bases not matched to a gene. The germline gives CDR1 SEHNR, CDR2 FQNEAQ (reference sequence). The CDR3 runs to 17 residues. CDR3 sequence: CASSPIAGGVTNNEQFF. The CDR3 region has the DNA TGTGCCAGCAGCCCTATAGCGGGGGGCGTCACCAACAATGAGCAGTTCTTC.

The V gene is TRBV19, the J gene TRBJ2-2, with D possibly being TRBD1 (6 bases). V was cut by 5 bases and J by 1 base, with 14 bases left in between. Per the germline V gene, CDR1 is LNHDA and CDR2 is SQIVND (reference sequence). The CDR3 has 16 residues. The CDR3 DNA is TGTGCCAGTAGTGGACACAGGGCCGTGAACACCGGGGAGCTGTTTTTT. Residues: CASSGHRAVNTGELFF.

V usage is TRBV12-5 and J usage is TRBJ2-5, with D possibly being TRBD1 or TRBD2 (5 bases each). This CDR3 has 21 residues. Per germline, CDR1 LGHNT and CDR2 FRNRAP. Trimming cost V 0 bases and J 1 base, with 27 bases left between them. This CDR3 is CASGLVGWGREPSRAQETQYF. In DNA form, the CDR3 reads TGTGCTAGTGGTTTGGTAGGGTGGGGCAGGGAGCCTTCGAGGGCCCAAGAGACCCAGTACTTC.

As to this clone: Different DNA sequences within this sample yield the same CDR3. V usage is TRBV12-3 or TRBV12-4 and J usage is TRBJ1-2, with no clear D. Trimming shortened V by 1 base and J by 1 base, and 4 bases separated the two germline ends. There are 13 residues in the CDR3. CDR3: CASSLDSNYGYTF. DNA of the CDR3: TGTGCCAGCAGTTTAGACAGTAACTATGGCTACACCTTC.

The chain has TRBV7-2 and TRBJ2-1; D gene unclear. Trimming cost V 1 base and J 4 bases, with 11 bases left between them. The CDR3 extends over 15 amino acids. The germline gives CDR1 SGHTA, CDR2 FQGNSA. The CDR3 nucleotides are TGTGCCAGCAGCTTAGACGGGCAGGCTTACAATGAGCAGTTCTTC. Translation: CASSLDGQAYNEQFF.

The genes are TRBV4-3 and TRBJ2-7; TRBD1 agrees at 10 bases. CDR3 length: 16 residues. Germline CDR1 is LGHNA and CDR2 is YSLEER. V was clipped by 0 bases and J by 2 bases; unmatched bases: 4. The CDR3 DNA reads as TGCGCCAGCAGCCAAGATTCGGGACAGGGGACCTACGAGCAGTACTTC. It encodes CASSQDSGQGTYEQYF.

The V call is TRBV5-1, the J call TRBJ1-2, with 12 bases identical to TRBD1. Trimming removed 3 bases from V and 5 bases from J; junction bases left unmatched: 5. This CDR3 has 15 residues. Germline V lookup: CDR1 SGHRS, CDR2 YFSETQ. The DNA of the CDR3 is TGCGCCAGCAGCTCGGGACAGGGGGCTCGGTATGGCTACACCTTC. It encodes CASSSGQGARYGYTF. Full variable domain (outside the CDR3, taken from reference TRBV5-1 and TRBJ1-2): KAGVTQTPRYLIKTRGQQVTLSCSPISGHRSVSWYQQTPGQGLQFLFEYFSETQRNKGNFPGRFSGRQFSNSRSEMNVSTLELGDSALYLCASSSGQGARYGYTFGSGTRLTVV.

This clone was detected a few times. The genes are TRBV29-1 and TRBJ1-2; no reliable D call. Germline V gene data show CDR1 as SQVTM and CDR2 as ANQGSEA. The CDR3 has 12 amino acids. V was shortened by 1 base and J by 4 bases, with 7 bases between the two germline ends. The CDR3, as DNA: TGCAGCGTTGAAGCGGGTTCCTATGGCTACACCTTC. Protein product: CSVEAGSYGYTF. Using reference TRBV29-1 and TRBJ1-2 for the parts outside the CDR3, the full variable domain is SAVISQKPSRDICQRGTSLTIQCQVDSQVTMMFWYRQQPGQSLTLIATANQGSEATYESGFVIDKFPISRPNLTFSTLTVSNMSPEDSSIYLCSVEAGSYGYTFGSGTRLTVV.

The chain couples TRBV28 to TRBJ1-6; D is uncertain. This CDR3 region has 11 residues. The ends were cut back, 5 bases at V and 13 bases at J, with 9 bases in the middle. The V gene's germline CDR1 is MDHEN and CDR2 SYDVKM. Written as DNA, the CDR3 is TGTGCCAGCAGTGCCACCCCCCCCCTCCACTTT. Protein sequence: CASSATPPLHF.

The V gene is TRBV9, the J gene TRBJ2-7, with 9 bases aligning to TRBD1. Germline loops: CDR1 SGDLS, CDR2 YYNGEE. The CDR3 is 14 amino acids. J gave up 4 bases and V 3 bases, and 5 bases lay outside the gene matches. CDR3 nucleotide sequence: TGTGCCAGCAGCGCAACGGGACAGGGATACGAGCAGTACTTC. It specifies CASSATGQGYEQYF.

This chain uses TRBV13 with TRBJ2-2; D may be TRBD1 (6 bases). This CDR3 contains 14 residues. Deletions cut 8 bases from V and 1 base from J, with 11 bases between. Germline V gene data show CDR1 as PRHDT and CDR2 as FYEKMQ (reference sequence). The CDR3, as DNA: TGTGCCAGCTTACCAGGGGAGAACACCGGGGAGCTGTTTTTT. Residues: CASLPGENTGELFF.

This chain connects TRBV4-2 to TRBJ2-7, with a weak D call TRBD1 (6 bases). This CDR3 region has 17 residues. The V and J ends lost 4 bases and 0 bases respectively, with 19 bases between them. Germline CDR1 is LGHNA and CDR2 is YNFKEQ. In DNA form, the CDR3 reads TGTGCCAGCAGCCGAAACGACAGGACAGCATCCTCCTACGAGCAGTACTTC. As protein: CASSRNDRTASSYEQYF.

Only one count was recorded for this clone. As DNA, the CDR3 is TGTGCCAGCAGTTACACAATGACATCATCGAACACTGAAGCTTTCTTT. This encodes CASSYTMTSSNTEAFF. The chain combines TRBV6-2 or TRBV6-3 with TRBJ1-1; D is uncertain. CDR1 is MNHEY and CDR2 is SVGEGT in the germline V gene. V lost 2 bases to trimming and J lost 1 base, with 14 bases between them. The CDR3 totals 16 residues.

CDR3 nucleotide sequence: TGTGCCAGCAGGTTGGGACAGACTGAAGCTTTCTTT. The encoded protein is CASRLGQTEAFF. The J gene is TRBJ1-1, the V gene TRBV2; 7 positions match TRBD1. The germline V gene encodes CDR1 SNHLY and CDR2 FYNNEI. CDR3 length: 12 residues. V shed 6 bases, J shed 5 bases, and the junction held 3 bases outside the gene matches.

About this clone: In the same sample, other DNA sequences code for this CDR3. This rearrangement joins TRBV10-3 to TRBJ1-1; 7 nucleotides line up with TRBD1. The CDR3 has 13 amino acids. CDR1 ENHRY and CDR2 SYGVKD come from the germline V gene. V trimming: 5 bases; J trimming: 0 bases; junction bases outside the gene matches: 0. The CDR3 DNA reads TGTGCCATCAGTCAGGGGGTGAACACTGAAGCTTTCTTT. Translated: CAISQGVNTEAFF.

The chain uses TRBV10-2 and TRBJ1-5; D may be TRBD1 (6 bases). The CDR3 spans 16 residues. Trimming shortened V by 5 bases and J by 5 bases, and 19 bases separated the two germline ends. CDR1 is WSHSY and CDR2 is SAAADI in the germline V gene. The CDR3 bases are TGCGCCAGCAGTCCAATATGGACAGAGCGGGATCAGCCCCAGCATTTT. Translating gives CASSPIWTERDQPQHF.

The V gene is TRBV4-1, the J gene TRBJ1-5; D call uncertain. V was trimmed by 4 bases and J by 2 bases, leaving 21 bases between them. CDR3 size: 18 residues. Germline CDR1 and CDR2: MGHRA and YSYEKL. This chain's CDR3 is CASSPSGVWEVGNQPQHF. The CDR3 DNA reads TGCGCCAGCAGCCCATCAGGTGTTTGGGAAGTGGGCAATCAGCCCCAGCATTTT.